This T cell receptor beta chain was captured by sequencing in a study of beta chain features in type 1 diabetes. Broader study findings: VDJ junctions from type 1 diabetes patients carried fewer insertions and larger deletions. Sequencing of cDNA might inflate the share of cells that strongly express TCR.

All of the isolated RNA was reverse transcribed, so expressed TCRB transcripts were sequenced. TCRdb keeps only in-frame clones here, not all; method: immunoSEQ multiplex PCR. The repertoire consists of over 100,000 clones, with less than 40% occurring once and the leading ten covering around 0.07%. The V and J ends lost 3 bases and 3 bases respectively, with 13 bases between them. Germline CDR1 is SEHNR and CDR2 is FQNEAQ (reference sequence). The CDR3 consists of 15 residues. This clone showed up just a few times. Its specificity is not known. The sequence came from a woman between 18 and 30 years old in good health. Input material: stem cell memory CD4+ T cells from blood. This chain joins TRBV7-9 and TRBJ2-3; a possible D gene is TRBD2 (6 bases). CDR3 nucleotides: TGTGCCAGCAGCTTTTCGGGAGACGGGACAGATACGCAGTATTTT. Protein sequence: CASSFSGDGTDTQYF. Using reference TRBV7-9 and TRBJ2-3 for the parts outside the CDR3, the full variable domain is DTGVSQNPRHKITKRGQNVTFRCDPISEHNRLYWYRQTLGQGPEFLTYFQNEAQLEKSRLLSDRFSAERPKGSFSTLEIQRTEQGDSAMYLCASSFSGDGTDTQYFGPGTRLTVL.